Here is one T cell receptor (beta chain) with its context. The method was immunoSEQ multiplex PCR; TCRdb's version includes in-frame clones alone and lacks a portion of them. This sample has around 100,000 clones, with roughly nine tenths found just once. The source of the sample is a study of blood T cell repertoires in COVID-19. Study at large: The analysed material was cDNA or gDNA that came from T cells, B-cell-depleted T cells, or PBMCs.

CDR3 size: 15 residues. Deletions cut 4 bases from V and 6 bases from J, with 16 bases between. Germline V gene sequence: CDR1 SGDLS, CDR2 YYNGEE. The sequencing sample was made of peripheral blood. The sequence derives from a man in his 60s with acute or convalescent COVID-19. V usage is TRBV9 and J usage is TRBJ2-2; D not certain. The CDR3 loop is CASSPATTSAGELFF. In DNA, the CDR3 is TGTGCCAGCAGCCCCGCTACAACAAGCGCCGGGGAGCTGTTTTTT.